These 19 T cell receptor beta chains were all obtained from the same sample, sequenced in a study of T cells after yellow fever vaccination. One entry per CDR3 protein results from TCRdb running MiXCR on the 5' RACE reads. Of under 80,000 distinct CDR3 sequences listed, 6.5% to 9% are singletons. Sample: CD8+ T cells sorted from PBMCs, taken 15 days after the yellow fever booster vaccination. The receptor set was obtained from a man aged 30 to 45 who received the YFV17D yellow fever vaccine.

This clonotype was seen at least ten times. The chain is built from TRBV20-1 and TRBJ2-7, with D possibly being TRBD1 (5 bases). Germline loops: CDR1 DFQATT, CDR2 SNEGSKA (reference sequence). CDR3 size: 13 residues. Trimming took 0 bases from V and 2 from J, leaving 8 bases between them. The CDR3 bases are TGCAGTGCTAGAGACGACAGTACCTACGAGCAGTACTTC. It encodes CSARDDSTYEQYF.

The genes are TRBV4-1 and TRBJ2-7, with TRBD1 identical over 10 bases. The V and J ends lost 1 base and 4 bases, in that order; junction bases with no gene match: 1. CDR1 MGHRA and CDR2 YSYEKL come from the germline V gene. The CDR3 runs to 14 residues. In nucleotides, the CDR3 is TGCGCCAGCAGCCAAGGACAGGGGGCTTACGAGCAGTACTTC. Amino acids: CASSQGQGAYEQYF.

The table lists this clonotype with many counts. V and J are TRBV9 and TRBJ2-7; either TRBD1 or TRBD2 may fit D (5 bases each). V lost 3 bases and J lost 9, with 22 bases in between. The CDR3 is 15 amino acids. Looked up from germline, CDR1 is SGDLS and CDR2 is YYNGEE. Here the CDR3 DNA reads TGTGCCAGCAGCGCGGCCGGGACGGACCCTACGAGGCAGTACTTC. Its protein product is CASSAAGTDPTRQYF.

This clonotype has ten or more counts. Germline is not matched at one junction end, which may reflect a read error. V usage is TRBV28 and J usage is TRBJ2-2; D is uncertain. The V gene's germline CDR1 is MDHEN and CDR2 SYDVKM. The CDR3 has 12 amino acids. CDR3 DNA: TGTGCCAGCTACCAGAACTCCGGGGAGCTGTTTTTT. This gives the protein CASYQNSGELFF.

This clonotype was picked up many times. This chain joins TRBV14 and TRBJ2-4; either TRBD1 or TRBD2 may fit D (6 bases each). Germline V lookup: CDR1 SGHDN, CDR2 FVKESK. V lost 0 bases, J lost 7 bases, and 10 bases lay in between. The CDR3 length is 14 residues. CDR3 DNA sequence: TGTGCCAGCAGCCAAGATTTCGGGGGCAACATTCAGTACTTC. Translated, it gives CASSQDFGGNIQYF.

Ten or more counts support this clonotype. The chain carries TRBV29-1 and TRBJ2-1; TRBD2 matches 14 bases. The CDR3 consists of 14 residues. With 6 bases clipped from V and 8 bases from J, the junction kept 6 bases outside the gene matches. Per the germline V gene, CDR1 is SQVTM and CDR2 is ANQGSEA. This CDR3 is CSVGTSGSWYEQFF. The CDR3 coding sequence is TGCAGCGTCGGGACTAGCGGGAGCTGGTATGAGCAGTTCTTC.

This clonotype has at least ten counts. The chain uses TRBV27 and TRBJ2-1, with TRBD2 matching over 8 bases. Germline CDR1 MNHEY, CDR2 SMNVEV (reference sequence). This CDR3 is 16 amino acids long. V trimming: 5 bases; J trimming: 0 bases; junction bases outside the gene matches: 6. The CDR3 region is CASSDLLADSYNEQFF. The CDR3 DNA is TGTGCCAGCAGTGATTTACTAGCGGACTCCTACAATGAGCAGTTCTTC.

In its sample, this clonotype was seen many times. The chain uses TRBV5-1 and TRBJ2-1, with D perhaps TRBD2 (6 bases). CDR1 is SGHRS and CDR2 is YFSETQ in the germline V gene. The CDR3 totals 12 residues. The V and J ends lost 7 bases and 9 bases respectively, with 14 bases between them. CDR3 amino acids: CASSTTSSEQFF. CDR3 coding DNA: TGCGCCAGCTCTACGACTAGTAGTGAGCAGTTCTTC.

The table lists this clonotype with many counts. This rearrangement joins TRBV4-3 to TRBJ2-6, with D possibly called TRBD1 or TRBD2 (5 bases each). Trimming pared 0 bases from V and 0 bases from J, leaving 12 bases between. The germline V gene has CDR1 LGHNA and CDR2 YSLEER. The CDR3 has 18 residues. The CDR3 protein is CASSQDGNRISGANVLTF. DNA for the CDR3: TGCGCCAGCAGCCAAGACGGGAACAGGATCTCTGGGGCCAACGTCCTGACTTTC.

This clonotype was detected many times. V and J are TRBV28 and TRBJ1-5; 8 bases align to TRBD1. The CDR3 contains 16 residues. Germline V gene lookup returns CDR1 MDHEN and CDR2 SYDVKM. Trimming at V came to 6 bases and at J to 0 bases, leaving 7 bases not matched to a gene. As DNA, the CDR3 is TGTGCCAGCAGCCCTGACAGGGGCCCTAGCAATCAGCCCCAGCATTTT. Its translation: CASSPDRGPSNQPQHF. Using reference TRBV28 and TRBJ1-5 for the parts outside the CDR3, the full variable domain is DVKVTQSSRYLVKRTGEKVFLECVQDMDHENMFWYRQDPGLGLRLIYFSYDVKMKEKGDIPEGYSVSREKKERFSLILESASTNQTSMYLCASSPDRGPSNQPQHFGDGTRLSIL.

This clonotype came up many times. The V gene is TRBV11-3, the J gene TRBJ2-1; weak D call: TRBD2 (5 bases). V was clipped by 4 bases and J by 5 bases, with 15 bases between them. The CDR3 has 15 residues. From germline, CDR1 is SGHNT and CDR2 YENEEA. The CDR3 nucleotides read TGTGCCAGCAGCTCCTCGGGTAGGGAGAACAATGAGCAGTTCTTC. Protein sequence: CASSSSGRENNEQFF.

In this sample, this clonotype turned up many times. The chain couples TRBV9 to TRBJ2-3; 10 bases fit TRBD2. Germline lookup yields CDR1 SGDLS and CDR2 YYNGEE. V was pared by 2 bases and J by 2 bases, with 5 bases of the junction left unmatched. This CDR3 is 16 amino acids long. This chain's CDR3 is CASSVGTSGVTDTQYF. The CDR3 region has the DNA TGTGCCAGCAGCGTCGGTACTAGCGGGGTCACAGATACGCAGTATTTT.

This clonotype was observed at least ten times. J is TRBJ2-7 and V is TRBV27; 7 nucleotides align to TRBD2. The germline V gene encodes CDR1 MNHEY and CDR2 SMNVEV (reference sequence). CDR3 size: 15 residues. V lost 0 bases and J lost 3; bases outside the gene matches: 5. CDR3 residues: CASSLSGGPVYEQYF. The CDR3 DNA is TGTGCCAGCAGTTTATCGGGAGGGCCCGTCTACGAGCAGTACTTC.

In its sample, this clonotype was seen many times. The chain employs TRBV4-3 and TRBJ1-3, with D unclear. The CDR3 sequence is 14 residues long. Trimming removed 1 base at V and 0 bases at J, with 4 bases between. From germline, CDR1 is LGHNA and CDR2 YSLEER. CDR3 DNA: TGCGCCAGCAGCCAAGGAGACTCTGGAAACACCATATATTTT. Translated: CASSQGDSGNTIYF.

This clonotype has a count of ten or more. The rearrangement uses TRBV15 and TRBJ2-5; 8 bases match TRBD2. Trimming removed 5 bases from V and 3 bases from J; junction bases left unmatched: 5. The germline gives CDR1 LNHNV, CDR2 YYDKDF (reference sequence). This CDR3 has 14 amino acids. DNA for the CDR3: TGTGCCACCAGCGCTGGACTAGCAGAAGAGACCCAGTACTTC. Its protein is CATSAGLAEETQYF.

This clonotype was recorded many times. The chain links TRBV20-1 to TRBJ2-7; TRBD2 matches 11 bases. The trim removed 5 bases at V and 4 bases at J, leaving 4 bases unmatched. Germline V CDR1 and CDR2: DFQATT, SNEGSKA (reference sequence). The CDR3 runs 13 residues. The CDR3 reads CSAETSGEYEQYF. Written as DNA, the CDR3 is TGCAGTGCTGAGACTAGCGGGGAATACGAGCAGTACTTC.

In its sample, this clonotype was seen many times. This rearrangement joins TRBV6-6 to TRBJ2-1; tentatively, D is TRBD2 (5 bases). Trimming took 6 bases from V and 5 from J, leaving 11 bases between them. Germline V gene data show CDR1 as MNHNY and CDR2 as SVGAGI (reference sequence). The CDR3 consists of 13 residues. CDR3 nucleotide sequence: TGTGCCAGCAGCTCCCTGGGAGACAATGAGCAGTTCTTC. Translation: CASSSLGDNEQFF.

This clonotype was detected ten times or more. V usage is TRBV24-1 and J usage is TRBJ2-1, with D possibly matching TRBD2 (7 bases). Trimming removed 5 bases at V and 4 bases at J, with 20 bases between. The germline V gene encodes CDR1 KGHDR and CDR2 SFDVKD. The CDR3 is 17 amino acids. The CDR3 spells CATSALREGGLYNEQFF. As DNA, the CDR3 is TGTGCCACCAGTGCCCTCAGGGAAGGGGGACTATACAATGAGCAGTTCTTC.

This clonotype was detected ten times or more. The J gene is TRBJ1-1, the V gene TRBV6-5; no definite D call. Trimming cost V 2 bases and J 0 bases, with 13 bases left between them. From germline, CDR1 is MNHEY and CDR2 SVGAGI. The CDR3 contains 16 residues. CDR3 coding DNA: TGTGCCAGCAGTTACCGGCAGTCAACAATGAACACTGAAGCTTTCTTT. This codes for CASSYRQSTMNTEAFF.